This T cell receptor (beta chain) was sequenced for a study of T-cell reconstitution after alpha-beta-depleted transplantation in children. Unique molecular identifiers were used to barcode this TCRbeta library. TCRdb passed the PCR reads through MiXCR, listing each CDR3 protein once. The table shows around 450,000 distinct CDR3 sequences, with roughly a tenth occurring only once. This clonotype was recorded many times. What it recognizes is unknown. Study-wide results and limits: About two months after transplant, alpha-beta T cells reportedly came from several hundred expanded graft clones. High day-60 TCRbeta diversity in some patients came from surviving recipient T cells and thymic progenitors. Newly produced T cells mostly accounted for T-cell counts and diversity one year post-transplant.

The CDR3 extends over 15 amino acids. Germline values: CDR1 DFQATT, CDR2 SNEGSKA (reference sequence). V gave up 0 bases and J gave up 2 bases; unmatched junction bases: 3. The J gene is TRBJ2-7, the V gene TRBV20-1; the match to TRBD1 covers 11 bases. Sequenced material: PBMCs, taken before TCRalphabeta/CD19-depleted stem cell transplant. The TCR comes from a child younger than 10 with inherited bone marrow failure, due to receive a stem cell transplant. In DNA form, the CDR3 reads TGCAGTGCTAGAGATCCGGGACAGGGGGCCTACGAGCAGTACTTC. Its protein is CSARDPGQGAYEQYF.